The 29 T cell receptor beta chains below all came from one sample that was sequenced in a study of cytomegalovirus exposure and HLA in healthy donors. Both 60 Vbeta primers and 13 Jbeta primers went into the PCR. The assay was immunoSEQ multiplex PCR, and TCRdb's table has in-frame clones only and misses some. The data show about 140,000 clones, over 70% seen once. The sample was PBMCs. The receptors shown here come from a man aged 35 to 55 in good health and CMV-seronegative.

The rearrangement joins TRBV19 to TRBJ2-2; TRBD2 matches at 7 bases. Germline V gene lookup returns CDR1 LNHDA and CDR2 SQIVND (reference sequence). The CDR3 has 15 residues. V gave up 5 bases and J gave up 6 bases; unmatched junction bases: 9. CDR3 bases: TGTGCCAGTAGTTCCCCCGCGGGGGTCCCCGGGGAGCTGTTTTTT. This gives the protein CASSSPAGVPGELFF.

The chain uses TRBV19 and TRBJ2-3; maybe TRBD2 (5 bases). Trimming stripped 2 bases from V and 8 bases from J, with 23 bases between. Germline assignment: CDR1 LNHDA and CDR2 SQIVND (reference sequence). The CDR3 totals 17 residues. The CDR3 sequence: CASSIRQTRSALGTQYF. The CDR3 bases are TGTGCCAGTAGTATAAGGCAGACAAGATCCGCACTAGGTACGCAGTATTTT.

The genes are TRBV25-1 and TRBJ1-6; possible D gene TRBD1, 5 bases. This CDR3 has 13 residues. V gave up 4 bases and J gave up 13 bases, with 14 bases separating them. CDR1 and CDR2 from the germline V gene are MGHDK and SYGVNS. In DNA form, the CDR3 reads TGTGCCAGCAGTGGCGCAGGGCCCGATCCCCTCCACTTT. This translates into CASSGAGPDPLHF.

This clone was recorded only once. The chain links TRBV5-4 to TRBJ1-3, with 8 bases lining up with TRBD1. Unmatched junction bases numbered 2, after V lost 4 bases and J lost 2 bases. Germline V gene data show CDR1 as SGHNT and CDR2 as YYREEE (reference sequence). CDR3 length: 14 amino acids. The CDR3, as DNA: TGTGCCAGCAGCACACAGGGGGCTGGAAACACCATATATTTT. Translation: CASSTQGAGNTIYF. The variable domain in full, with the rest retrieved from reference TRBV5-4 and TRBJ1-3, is ETGVTQSPTHLIKTRGQQVTLRCSSQSGHNTVSWYQQALGQGPQFIFQYYREEENGRGNFPPRFSGLQFPNYSSELNVNALELDDSALYLCASSTQGAGNTIYFGEGSWLTVV.

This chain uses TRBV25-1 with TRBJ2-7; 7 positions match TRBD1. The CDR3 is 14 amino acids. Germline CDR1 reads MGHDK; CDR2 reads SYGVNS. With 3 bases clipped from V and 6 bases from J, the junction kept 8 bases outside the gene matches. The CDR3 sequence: CASSDDRVLREQYF. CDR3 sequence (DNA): TGTGCCAGCAGTGATGACAGGGTCCTCCGCGAGCAGTACTTC.

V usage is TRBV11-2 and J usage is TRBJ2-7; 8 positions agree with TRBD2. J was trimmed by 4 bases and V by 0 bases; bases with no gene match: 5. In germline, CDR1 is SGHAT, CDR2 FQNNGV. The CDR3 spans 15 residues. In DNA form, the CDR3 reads TGTGCCAGCAGCTTAGAGCAGCGGGGGATATACGAGCAGTACTTC. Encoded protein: CASSLEQRGIYEQYF.

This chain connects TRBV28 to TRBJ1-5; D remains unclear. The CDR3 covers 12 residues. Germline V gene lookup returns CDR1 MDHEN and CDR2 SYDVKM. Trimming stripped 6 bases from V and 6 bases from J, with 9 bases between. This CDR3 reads CASSSTPQPQHF. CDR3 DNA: TGTGCCAGCAGCTCTACCCCTCAGCCCCAGCATTTT. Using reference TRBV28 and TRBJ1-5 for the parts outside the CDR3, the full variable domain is DVKVTQSSRYLVKRTGEKVFLECVQDMDHENMFWYRQDPGLGLRLIYFSYDVKMKEKGDIPEGYSVSREKKERFSLILESASTNQTSMYLCASSSTPQPQHFGDGTRLSIL.

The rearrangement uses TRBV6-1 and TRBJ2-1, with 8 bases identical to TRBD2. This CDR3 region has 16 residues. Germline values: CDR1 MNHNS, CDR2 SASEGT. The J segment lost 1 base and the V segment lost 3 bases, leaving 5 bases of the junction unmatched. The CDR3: CASSDLRGGSYNEQFF. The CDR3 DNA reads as TGTGCCAGCAGTGACCTACGGGGGGGATCCTACAATGAGCAGTTCTTC.

The CDR3 DNA reads TGTGCCAGTAGTATAGGAGGGCAGGGGTTGCAGCCCCAGCATTTT. It yields the protein CASSIGGQGLQPQHF. The chain employs TRBV19 and TRBJ1-5; D may be TRBD1 (6 bases). This CDR3 region has 15 residues. The germline V gene encodes CDR1 LNHDA and CDR2 SQIVND (reference sequence). V lost 1 base and J lost 7, with 14 bases in between.

The CDR3 nucleotides read TGTGCCAGTAGCGCGTTCATGAACACTGAAGCTTTCTTT. This codes for CASSAFMNTEAFF. The gene calls are TRBV19 and TRBJ1-1; D not certain. The CDR3 runs to 13 residues. From germline, CDR1 is LNHDA and CDR2 SQIVND (reference sequence). Trimming shortened V by 6 bases and J by 0 bases, and 8 bases separated the two germline ends.

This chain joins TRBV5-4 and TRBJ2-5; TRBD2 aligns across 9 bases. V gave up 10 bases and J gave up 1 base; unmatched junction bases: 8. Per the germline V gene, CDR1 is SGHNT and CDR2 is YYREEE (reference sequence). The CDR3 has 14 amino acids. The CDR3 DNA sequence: TGTGCCTCCTTTAGCGGGGGCATCCAAGAGACCCAGTACTTC. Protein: CASFSGGIQETQYF.

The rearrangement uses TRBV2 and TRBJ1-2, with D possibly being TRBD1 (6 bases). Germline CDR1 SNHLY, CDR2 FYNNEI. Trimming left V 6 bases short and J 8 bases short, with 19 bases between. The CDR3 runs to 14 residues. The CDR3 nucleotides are TGTGCCAGCAGCCCCGGGACAACCAGTAAGGGCTACACCTTC. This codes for CASSPGTTSKGYTF.

The CDR3 DNA follows: TGTGCCAGCAGTTCTCGAGCAATACCCTCCTACGAGCAGTACTTC. It specifies CASSSRAIPSYEQYF. J is TRBJ2-7 and V is TRBV28, with unresolved D. Germline CDR1 reads MDHEN; CDR2 reads SYDVKM. V lost 4 bases, J lost 0 bases, and 13 bases lay in between. The CDR3 is made up of 15 amino acids.

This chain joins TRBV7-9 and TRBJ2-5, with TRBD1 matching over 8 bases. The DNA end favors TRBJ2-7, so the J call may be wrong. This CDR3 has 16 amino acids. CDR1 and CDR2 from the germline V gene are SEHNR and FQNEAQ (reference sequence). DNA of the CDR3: TGTGCCAGCAGGACAGAAACCGGGACAGGTACCTACGAGCAGTACTTC. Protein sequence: CASRTETGTGTYEQYF.

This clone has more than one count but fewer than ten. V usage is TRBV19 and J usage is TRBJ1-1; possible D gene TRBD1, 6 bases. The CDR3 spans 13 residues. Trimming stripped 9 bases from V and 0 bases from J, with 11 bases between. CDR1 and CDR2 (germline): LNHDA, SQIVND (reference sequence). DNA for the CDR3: TGTGCCAGCCGGACAGTTATGAACACTGAAGCTTTCTTT. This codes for CASRTVMNTEAFF.

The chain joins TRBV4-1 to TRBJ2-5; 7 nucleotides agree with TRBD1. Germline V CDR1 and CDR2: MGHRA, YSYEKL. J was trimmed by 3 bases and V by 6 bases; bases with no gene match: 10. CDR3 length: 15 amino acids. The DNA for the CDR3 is TGCGCCAGCAGTCTCCTAGGGGACAGAGAAGAGACCCAGTACTTC. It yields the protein CASSLLGDREETQYF.

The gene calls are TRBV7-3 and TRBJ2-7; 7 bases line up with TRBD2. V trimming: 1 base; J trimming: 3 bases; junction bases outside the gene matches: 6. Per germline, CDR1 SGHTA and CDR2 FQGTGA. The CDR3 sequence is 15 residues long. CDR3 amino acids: CASSLNQGLFYEQYF. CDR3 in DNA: TGTGCCAGCAGCTTAAACCAGGGACTATTCTACGAGCAGTACTTC.

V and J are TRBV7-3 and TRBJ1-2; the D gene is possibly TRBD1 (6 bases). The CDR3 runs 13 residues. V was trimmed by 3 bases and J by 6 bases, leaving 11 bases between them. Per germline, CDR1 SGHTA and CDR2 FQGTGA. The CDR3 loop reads CASSLRGGNGYTF. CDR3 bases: TGTGCCAGCAGCTTGAGAGGGGGTAATGGCTACACCTTC.

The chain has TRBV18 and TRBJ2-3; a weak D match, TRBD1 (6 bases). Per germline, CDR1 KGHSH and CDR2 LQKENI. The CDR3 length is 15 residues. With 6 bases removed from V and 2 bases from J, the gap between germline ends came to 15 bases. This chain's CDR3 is CASSLGQRTTDTQYF. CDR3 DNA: TGTGCCAGCTCGTTAGGACAGAGAACCACAGATACGCAGTATTTT. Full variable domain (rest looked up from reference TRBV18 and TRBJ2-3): NAGVMQNPRHLVRRRGQEARLRCSPMKGHSHVYWYRQLPEEGLKFMVYLQKENIIDESGMPKERFSAEFPKEGPSILRIQQVVRGDSAAYFCASSLGQRTTDTQYFGPGTRLTVL.

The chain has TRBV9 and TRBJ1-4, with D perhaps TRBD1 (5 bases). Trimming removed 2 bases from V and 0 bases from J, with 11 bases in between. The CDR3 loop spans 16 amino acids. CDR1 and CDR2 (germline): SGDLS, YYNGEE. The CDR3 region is CASSVSGTPTNEKLFF. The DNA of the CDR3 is TGTGCCAGCAGCGTTAGCGGGACCCCAACTAATGAAAAACTGTTTTTT.

DNA of the CDR3: TGTGCCAGCAGTTACCGGCCGGAGGGTGCAAAACTGTTTTTT. This encodes CASSYRPEGAKLFF. The genes are TRBV6-5 and TRBJ1-4; D is uncertain. The germline CDR1 and CDR2 sequences are MNHEY and SVGAGI. The CDR3 consists of 14 residues. The V gene lost 2 bases and the J gene lost 10 bases, with 14 bases spanning the gap.

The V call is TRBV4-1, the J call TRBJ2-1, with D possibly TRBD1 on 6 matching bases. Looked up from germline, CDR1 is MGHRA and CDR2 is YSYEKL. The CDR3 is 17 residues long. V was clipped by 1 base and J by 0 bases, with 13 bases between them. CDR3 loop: CASSQVAGQTSYNEQFF. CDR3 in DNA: TGCGCCAGCAGCCAAGTAGCCGGACAGACCTCCTACAATGAGCAGTTCTTC.

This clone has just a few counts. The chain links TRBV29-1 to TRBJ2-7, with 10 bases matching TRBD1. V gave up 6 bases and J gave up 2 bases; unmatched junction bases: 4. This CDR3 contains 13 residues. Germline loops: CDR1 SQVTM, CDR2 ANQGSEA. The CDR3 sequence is CSVTGTGAYEQYF. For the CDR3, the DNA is TGCAGCGTAACCGGGACAGGGGCCTACGAGCAGTACTTC.

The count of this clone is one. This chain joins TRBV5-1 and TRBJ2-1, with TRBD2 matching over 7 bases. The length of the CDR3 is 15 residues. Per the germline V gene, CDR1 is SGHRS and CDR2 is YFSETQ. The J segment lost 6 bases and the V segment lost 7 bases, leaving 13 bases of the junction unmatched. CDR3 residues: CASGDGGGVINEQFF. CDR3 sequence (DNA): TGCGCCAGCGGAGACGGGGGAGGGGTTATCAATGAGCAGTTCTTC.

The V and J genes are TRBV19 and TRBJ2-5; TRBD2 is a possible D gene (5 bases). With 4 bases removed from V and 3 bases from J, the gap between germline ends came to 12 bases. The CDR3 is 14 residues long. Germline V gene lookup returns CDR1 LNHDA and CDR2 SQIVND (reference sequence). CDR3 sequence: CASSNWQTKETQYF. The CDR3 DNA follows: TGTGCCAGTAGTAACTGGCAGACTAAAGAGACCCAGTACTTC.

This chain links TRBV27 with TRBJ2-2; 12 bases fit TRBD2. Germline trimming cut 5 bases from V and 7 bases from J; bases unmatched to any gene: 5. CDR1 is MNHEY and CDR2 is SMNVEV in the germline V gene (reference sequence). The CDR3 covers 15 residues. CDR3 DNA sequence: TGTGCCAGCAGTCCCGGACTAGCGGGACGCGGGGAGCTGTTTTTT. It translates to CASSPGLAGRGELFF.

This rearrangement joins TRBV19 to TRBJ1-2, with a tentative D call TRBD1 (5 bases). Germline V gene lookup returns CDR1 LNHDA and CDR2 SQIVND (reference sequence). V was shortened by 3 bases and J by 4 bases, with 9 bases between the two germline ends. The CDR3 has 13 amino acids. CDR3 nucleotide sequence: TGTGCCAGTAGTATCGACAGAATCTATGGCTACACCTTC. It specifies CASSIDRIYGYTF.

The CDR3 DNA reads TGCGCCAGCAGCTTGTGGGGGACAGGGGGTGAGAATGAGCAGTTCTTC. This codes for CASSLWGTGGENEQFF. This sequence joins TRBV5-1 and TRBJ2-1, with 11 bases lining up with TRBD1. Germline trimming cut 1 base from V and 7 bases from J; bases unmatched to any gene: 7. CDR3 length: 16 amino acids. CDR1 is SGHRS, CDR2 YFSETQ, per germline.

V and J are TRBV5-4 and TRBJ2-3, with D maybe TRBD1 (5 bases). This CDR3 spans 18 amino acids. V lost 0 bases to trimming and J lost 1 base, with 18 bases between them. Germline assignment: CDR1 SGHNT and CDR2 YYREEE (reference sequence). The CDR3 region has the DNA TGTGCCAGCAGCTTGGTGGGGCGCACGGCTAGTGGCACAGATACGCAGTATTTT. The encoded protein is CASSLVGRTASGTDTQYF.